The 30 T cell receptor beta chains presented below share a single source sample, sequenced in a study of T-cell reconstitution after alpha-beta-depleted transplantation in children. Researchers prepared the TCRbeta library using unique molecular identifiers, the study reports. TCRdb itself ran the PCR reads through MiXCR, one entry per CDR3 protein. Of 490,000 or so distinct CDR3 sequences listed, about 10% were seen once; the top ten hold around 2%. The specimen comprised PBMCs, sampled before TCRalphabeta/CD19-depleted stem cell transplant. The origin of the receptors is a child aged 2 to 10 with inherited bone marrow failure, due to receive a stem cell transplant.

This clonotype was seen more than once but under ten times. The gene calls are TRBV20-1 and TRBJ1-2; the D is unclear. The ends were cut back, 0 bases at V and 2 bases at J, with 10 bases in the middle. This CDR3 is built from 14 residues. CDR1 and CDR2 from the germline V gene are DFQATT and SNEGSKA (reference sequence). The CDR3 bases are TGCAGTGCTAGAGATAAGGTAGTCAACTATGGCTACACCTTC. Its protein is CSARDKVVNYGYTF.

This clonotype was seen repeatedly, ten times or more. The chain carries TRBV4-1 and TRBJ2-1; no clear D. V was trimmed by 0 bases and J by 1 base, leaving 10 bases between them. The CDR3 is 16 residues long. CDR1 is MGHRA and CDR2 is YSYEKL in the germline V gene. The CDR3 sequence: CASSQDVGYSYNEQFF. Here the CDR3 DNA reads TGCGCCAGCAGCCAAGATGTCGGGTATTCCTACAATGAGCAGTTCTTC.

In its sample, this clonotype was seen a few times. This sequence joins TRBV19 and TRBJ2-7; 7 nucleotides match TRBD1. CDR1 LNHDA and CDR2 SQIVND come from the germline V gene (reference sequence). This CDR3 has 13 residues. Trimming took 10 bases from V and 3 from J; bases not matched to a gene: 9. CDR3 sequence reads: CATAPGQIYEQYF. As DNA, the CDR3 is TGTGCCACGGCACCGGGACAGATCTACGAGCAGTACTTC. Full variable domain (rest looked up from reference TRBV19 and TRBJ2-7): DGGITQSPKYLFRKEGQNVTLSCEQNLNHDAMYWYRQDPGQGLRLIYYSQIVNDFQKGDIAEGYSVSREKKESFPLTVTSAQKNPTAFYLCATAPGQIYEQYFGPGTRLTVT.

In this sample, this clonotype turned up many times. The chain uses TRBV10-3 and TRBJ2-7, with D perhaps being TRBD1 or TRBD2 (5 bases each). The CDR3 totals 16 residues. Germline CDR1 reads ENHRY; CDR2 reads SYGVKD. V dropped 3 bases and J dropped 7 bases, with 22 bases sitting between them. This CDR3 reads CAISEKTGPPGREQYF. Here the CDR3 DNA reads TGTGCCATCAGTGAAAAAACGGGACCTCCCGGACGGGAGCAGTACTTC.

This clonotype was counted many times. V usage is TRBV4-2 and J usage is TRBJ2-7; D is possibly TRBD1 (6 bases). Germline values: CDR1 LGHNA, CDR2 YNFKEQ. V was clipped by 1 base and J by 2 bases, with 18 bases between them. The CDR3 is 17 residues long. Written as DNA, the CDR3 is TGTGCCAGCAGCCAAGCCCCTACAGGGCCCGAGACCTACGAGCAGTACTTC. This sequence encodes CASSQAPTGPETYEQYF.

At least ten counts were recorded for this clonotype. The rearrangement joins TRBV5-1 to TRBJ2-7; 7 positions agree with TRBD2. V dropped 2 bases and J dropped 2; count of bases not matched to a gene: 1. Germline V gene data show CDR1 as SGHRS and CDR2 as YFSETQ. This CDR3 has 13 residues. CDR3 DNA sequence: TGCGCCAGCAGCTTCAGCGGGGCCTACGAGCAGTACTTC. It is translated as CASSFSGAYEQYF. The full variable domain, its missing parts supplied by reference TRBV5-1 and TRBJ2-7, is KAGVTQTPRYLIKTRGQQVTLSCSPISGHRSVSWYQQTPGQGLQFLFEYFSETQRNKGNFPGRFSGRQFSNSRSEMNVSTLELGDSALYLCASSFSGAYEQYFGPGTRLTVT.

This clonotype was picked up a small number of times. The CDR3 DNA sequence: TGCGCCAGCAGCATGGGAGGGGACGTCCAAGAGACCCAGTACTTC. Protein sequence: CASSMGGDVQETQYF. The rearrangement joins TRBV5-1 to TRBJ2-5; 7 positions match TRBD2. The J segment lost 1 base and the V segment lost 4 bases, leaving 7 bases of the junction unmatched. The CDR3 contains 15 residues. CDR1 SGHRS and CDR2 YFSETQ come from the germline V gene.

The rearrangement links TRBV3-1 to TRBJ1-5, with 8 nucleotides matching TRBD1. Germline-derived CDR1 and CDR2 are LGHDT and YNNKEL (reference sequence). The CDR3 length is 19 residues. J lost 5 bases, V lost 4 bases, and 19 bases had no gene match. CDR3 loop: CASSPTVPRLDRVDQPQHF. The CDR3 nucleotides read TGTGCCAGCAGCCCAACCGTCCCCAGATTGGACAGGGTAGATCAGCCCCAGCATTTT.

The CDR3 nucleotides are TGTGCCTCCAGCCAGCACCCGGGACTAGCGGGAGGCAACCAAGAGACCCAGTACTTC. Translated, it gives CASSQHPGLAGGNQETQYF. The chain combines TRBV3-1 with TRBJ2-5; 15 bases are a match to TRBD2. The CDR3 extends over 19 amino acids. Trimming cost V 11 bases and J 0 bases; bases outside gene matches: 16. Germline V gene lookup returns CDR1 LGHDT and CDR2 YNNKEL (reference sequence).

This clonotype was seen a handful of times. The CDR3 DNA reads as TGCGCCAGCAGCCCAGAGGAGCGGCCCGGGGAGCTGTTTTTT. This codes for CASSPEERPGELFF. V is TRBV4-1 and J is TRBJ2-2, with D possibly matching TRBD2 (5 bases). The CDR3 sequence is 14 residues long. V gave up 4 bases and J gave up 6 bases, with 12 bases separating them. CDR1 and CDR2 from the germline V gene are MGHRA and YSYEKL.

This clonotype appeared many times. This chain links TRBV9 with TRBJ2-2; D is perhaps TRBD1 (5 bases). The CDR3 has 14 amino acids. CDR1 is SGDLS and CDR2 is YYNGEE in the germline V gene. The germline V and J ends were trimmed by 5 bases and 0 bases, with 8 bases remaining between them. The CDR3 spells CASRDTPNTGELFF. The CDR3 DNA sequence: TGTGCCAGCAGGGACACCCCGAACACCGGGGAGCTGTTTTTT. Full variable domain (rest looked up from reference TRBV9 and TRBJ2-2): DSGVTQTPKHLITATGQRVTLRCSPRSGDLSVYWYQQSLDQGLQFLIQYYNGEERAKGNILERFSAQQFPDLHSELNLSSLELGDSALYFCASRDTPNTGELFFGEGSRLTVL.

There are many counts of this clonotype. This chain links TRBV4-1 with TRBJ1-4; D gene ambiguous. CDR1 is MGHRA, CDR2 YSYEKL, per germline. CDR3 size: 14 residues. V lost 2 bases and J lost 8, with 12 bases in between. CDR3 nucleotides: TGCGCCAGCAGCCAACCGGCCAGCAGGGAAAAACTGTTTTTT. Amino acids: CASSQPASREKLFF.

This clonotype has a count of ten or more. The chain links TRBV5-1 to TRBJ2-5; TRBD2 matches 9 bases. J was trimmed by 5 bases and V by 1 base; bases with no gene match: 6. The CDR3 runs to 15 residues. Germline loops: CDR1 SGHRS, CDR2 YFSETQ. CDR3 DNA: TGCGCCAGCAGCTTGTTTAGCGGGAGTCTGGAGACCCAGTACTTC. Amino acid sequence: CASSLFSGSLETQYF. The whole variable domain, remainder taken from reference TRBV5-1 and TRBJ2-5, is KAGVTQTPRYLIKTRGQQVTLSCSPISGHRSVSWYQQTPGQGLQFLFEYFSETQRNKGNFPGRFSGRQFSNSRSEMNVSTLELGDSALYLCASSLFSGSLETQYFGPGTRLLVL.

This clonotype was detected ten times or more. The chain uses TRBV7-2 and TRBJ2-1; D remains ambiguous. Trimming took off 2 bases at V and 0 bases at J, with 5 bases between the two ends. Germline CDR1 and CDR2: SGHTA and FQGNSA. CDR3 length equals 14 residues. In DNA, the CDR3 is TGTGCCAGCAGCTTATTAATCTCCTACAATGAGCAGTTCTTC. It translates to CASSLLISYNEQFF.

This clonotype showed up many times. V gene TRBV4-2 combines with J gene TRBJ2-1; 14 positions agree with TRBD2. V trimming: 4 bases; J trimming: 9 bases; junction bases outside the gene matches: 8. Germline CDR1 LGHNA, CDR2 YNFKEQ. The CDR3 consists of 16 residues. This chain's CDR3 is CASSLSTSGRAGEQFF. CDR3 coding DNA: TGTGCCAGCAGCCTCTCGACTAGCGGGAGGGCCGGTGAGCAGTTCTTC.

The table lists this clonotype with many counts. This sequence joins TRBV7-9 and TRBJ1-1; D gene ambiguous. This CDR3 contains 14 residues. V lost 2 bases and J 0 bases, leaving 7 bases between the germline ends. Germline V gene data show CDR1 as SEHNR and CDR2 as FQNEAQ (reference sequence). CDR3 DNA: TGTGCCAGCAGCTTAATCGGAGTGAACACTGAAGCTTTCTTT. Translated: CASSLIGVNTEAFF.

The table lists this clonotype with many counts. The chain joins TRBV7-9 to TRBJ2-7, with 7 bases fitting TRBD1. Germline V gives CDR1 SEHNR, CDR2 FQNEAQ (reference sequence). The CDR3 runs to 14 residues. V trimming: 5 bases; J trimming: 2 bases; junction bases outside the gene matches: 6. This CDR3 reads CASSPPGQTYEQYF. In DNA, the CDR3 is TGTGCCAGCAGCCCGCCGGGACAGACCTACGAGCAGTACTTC.

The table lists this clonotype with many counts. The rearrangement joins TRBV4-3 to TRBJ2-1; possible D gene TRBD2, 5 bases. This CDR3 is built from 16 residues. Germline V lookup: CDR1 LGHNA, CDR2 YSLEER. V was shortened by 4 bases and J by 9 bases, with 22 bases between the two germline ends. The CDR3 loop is CASSPAVVGGGSEQFF. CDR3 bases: TGCGCCAGCAGCCCTGCGGTTGTCGGCGGAGGTAGTGAGCAGTTCTTC.

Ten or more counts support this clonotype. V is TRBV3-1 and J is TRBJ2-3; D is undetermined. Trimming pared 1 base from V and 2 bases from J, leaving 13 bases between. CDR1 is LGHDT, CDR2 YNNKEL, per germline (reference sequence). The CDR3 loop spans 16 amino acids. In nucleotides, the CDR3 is TGTGCCAGCAGCCAAGCCCCTACCTTCTACACAGATACGCAGTATTTT. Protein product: CASSQAPTFYTDTQYF.

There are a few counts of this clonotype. The CDR3 loop is CASSSLWGNTQYF. Written as DNA, the CDR3 is TGTGCCAGCAGTTCTCTCTGGGGGAATACGCAGTATTTT. This sequence joins TRBV12-3 or TRBV12-4 and TRBJ2-3, with D tentatively TRBD1 or TRBD2 (5 bases each). The V gene lost 4 bases and the J gene lost 7 bases, with 12 bases spanning the gap. This CDR3 comprises 13 residues.

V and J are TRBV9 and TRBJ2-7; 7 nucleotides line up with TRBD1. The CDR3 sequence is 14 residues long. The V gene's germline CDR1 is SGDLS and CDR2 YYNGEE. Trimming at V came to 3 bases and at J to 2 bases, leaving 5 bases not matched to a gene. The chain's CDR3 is CASSAGQFAYEQYF. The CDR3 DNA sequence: TGTGCCAGCAGCGCGGGACAGTTTGCCTACGAGCAGTACTTC.

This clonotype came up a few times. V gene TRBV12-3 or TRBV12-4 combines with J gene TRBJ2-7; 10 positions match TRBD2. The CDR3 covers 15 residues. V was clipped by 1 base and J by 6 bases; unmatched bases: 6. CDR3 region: CASSLVSSGRGEQYF. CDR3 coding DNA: TGTGCCAGCAGTTTAGTTTCTAGCGGGAGAGGCGAGCAGTACTTC.

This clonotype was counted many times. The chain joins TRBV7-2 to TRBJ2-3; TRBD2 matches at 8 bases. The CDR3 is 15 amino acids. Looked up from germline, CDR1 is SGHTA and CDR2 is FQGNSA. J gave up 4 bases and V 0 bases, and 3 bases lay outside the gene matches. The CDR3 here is CASSLAAGVPDTQYF. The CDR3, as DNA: TGTGCCAGCAGCTTAGCAGCGGGAGTCCCAGATACGCAGTATTTT.

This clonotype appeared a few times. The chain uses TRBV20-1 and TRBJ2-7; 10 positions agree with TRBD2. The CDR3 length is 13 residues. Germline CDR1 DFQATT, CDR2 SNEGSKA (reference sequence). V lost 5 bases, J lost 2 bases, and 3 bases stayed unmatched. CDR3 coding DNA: TGCAGTGCTGCAAGCGGGAGGGCCTACGAGCAGTACTTC. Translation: CSAASGRAYEQYF.

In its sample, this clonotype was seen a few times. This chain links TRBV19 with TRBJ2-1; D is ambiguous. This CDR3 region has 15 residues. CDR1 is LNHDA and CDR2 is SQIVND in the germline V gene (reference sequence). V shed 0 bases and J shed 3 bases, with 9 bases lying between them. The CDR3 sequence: CASSIDRAVYNEQFF. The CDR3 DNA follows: TGTGCCAGTAGTATAGATAGGGCTGTCTACAATGAGCAGTTCTTC. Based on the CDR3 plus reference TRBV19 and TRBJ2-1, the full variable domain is DGGITQSPKYLFRKEGQNVTLSCEQNLNHDAMYWYRQDPGQGLRLIYYSQIVNDFQKGDIAEGYSVSREKKESFPLTVTSAQKNPTAFYLCASSIDRAVYNEQFFGPGTRLTVL.

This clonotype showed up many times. The CDR3 nucleotides read TGTGCCAGCAGTACTCGACAGGTCCATTCACCCCTCCACTTT. Its translation is CASSTRQVHSPLHF. This rearrangement joins TRBV6-5 to TRBJ1-6; TRBD1 is a possible D gene (6 bases). CDR3 size: 14 residues. Trimming stripped 5 bases from V and 8 bases from J, with 13 bases between. Germline V gives CDR1 MNHEY, CDR2 SVGAGI.

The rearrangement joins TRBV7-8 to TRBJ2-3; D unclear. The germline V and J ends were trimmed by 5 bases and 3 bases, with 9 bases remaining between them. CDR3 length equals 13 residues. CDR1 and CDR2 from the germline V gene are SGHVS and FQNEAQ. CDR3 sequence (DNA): TGTGCCAGCAGCAACGACCAAACAGATACGCAGTATTTT. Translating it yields CASSNDQTDTQYF.

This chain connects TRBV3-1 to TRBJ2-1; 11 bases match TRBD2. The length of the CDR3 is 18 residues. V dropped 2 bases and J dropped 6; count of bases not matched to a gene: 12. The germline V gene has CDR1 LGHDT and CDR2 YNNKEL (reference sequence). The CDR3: CASSQPKGRTSGFNEQFF. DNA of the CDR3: TGTGCCAGCAGCCAACCAAAAGGGAGGACTAGCGGGTTCAATGAGCAGTTCTTC.

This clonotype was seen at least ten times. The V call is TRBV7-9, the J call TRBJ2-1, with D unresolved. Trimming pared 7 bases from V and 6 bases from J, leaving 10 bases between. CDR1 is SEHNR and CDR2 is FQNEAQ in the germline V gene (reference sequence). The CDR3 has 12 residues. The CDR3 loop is CASTEVVNEQFF. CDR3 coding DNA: TGTGCCAGCACCGAGGTAGTCAATGAGCAGTTCTTC.

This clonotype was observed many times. The CDR3 region is CSVSTGDYGYTF. CDR3 nucleotide sequence: TGCAGCGTTAGTACCGGAGACTATGGCTACACCTTC. The rearrangement joins TRBV29-1 to TRBJ1-2, with no clear D. Germline lookup yields CDR1 SQVTM and CDR2 ANQGSEA. The CDR3 covers 12 residues. Trimming pared 5 bases from V and 3 bases from J, leaving 10 bases between.